The sequence of this T cell receptor (beta chain) was determined in a study of blood T cell repertoires in COVID-19. Sequencing used immunoSEQ multiplex PCR; TCRdb keeps in-frame clones, though not all of them. Found here are some 250,000 clones, around three quarters of them singletons; the top ten hold about 3.1%. The V end lost 4 bases, the J end lost 3 bases, and 7 bases lay between the germline ends. CDR3 length equals 13 residues. Germline V gene lookup returns CDR1 MGHRA and CDR2 YSYEKL. This chain uses TRBV4-1 with TRBJ2-1; D may be TRBD2 (5 bases). This clonotype originated in a woman over 75 with acute or convalescent COVID-19. What was sequenced was peripheral blood. Here the CDR3 reads CASSLRDYNEQFF. CDR3 nucleotide sequence: TGCGCCAGCAGCCTCCGGGACTACAATGAGCAGTTCTTC.